This record looks at one T cell receptor (beta chain) sequence and its context. The data are from a study of regulatory T cells in long-lasting Graves disease. According to the study, TCR beta libraries were built with iRepertoire HTBI primers and CDR3-region Arm-PCR. TCRdb ran MiXCR on the multiplex PCR reads and lists one entry per CDR3 protein. The table lists almost 450,000 distinct CDR3 sequences, 15% to 20% of them singletons, with approximately 12% in the top ten. Regarding time point: newly diagnosed GD, antithyroid drugs for less than 3 months. There was RNA extracted from PBMCs, and the TCR library was made from it. Nine milliliters of peripheral blood were drawn into EDTA tubes. A further study also used this sample, focusing on T cells in Graves' hyperthyroidism and ophthalmopathy.

The clonotype comes from a woman aged 25 to 45 with Graves disease. Here the sequenced sample was peripheral blood mononuclear cells (PBMCs), taken at new diagnosis, from a patient treated with antithyroid drugs.

CDR3 DNA: TGTGCCTCGGGGTTCAGCTCCTACAATGAGCAGTTCTTC. Translation gives CASGFSSYNEQFF. This sequence joins TRBV19 and TRBJ2-1; TRBD2 might be the D (5 bases). Trimming shortened V by 11 bases and J by 0 bases, and 11 bases separated the two germline ends. The germline V gene has CDR1 LNHDA and CDR2 SQIVND (reference sequence). The length of the CDR3 is 13 residues.